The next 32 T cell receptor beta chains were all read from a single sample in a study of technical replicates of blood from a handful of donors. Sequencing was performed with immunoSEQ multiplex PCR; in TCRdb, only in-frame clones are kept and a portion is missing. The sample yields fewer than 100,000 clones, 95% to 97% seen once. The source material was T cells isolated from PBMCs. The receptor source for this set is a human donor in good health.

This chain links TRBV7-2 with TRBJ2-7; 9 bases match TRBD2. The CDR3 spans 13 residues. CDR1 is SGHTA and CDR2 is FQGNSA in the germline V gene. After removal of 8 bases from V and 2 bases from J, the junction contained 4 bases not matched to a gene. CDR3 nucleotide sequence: TGTGCCAGCTCTAGCGGGGCCACCTACGAGCAGTACTTC. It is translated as CASSSGATYEQYF.

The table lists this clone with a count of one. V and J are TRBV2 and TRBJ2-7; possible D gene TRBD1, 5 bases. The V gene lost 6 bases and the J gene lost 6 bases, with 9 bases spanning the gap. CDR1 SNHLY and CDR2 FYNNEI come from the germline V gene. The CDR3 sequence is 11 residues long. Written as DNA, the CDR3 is TGTGCCAGCAGGCAGGGTCGCGAGCAGTACTTC. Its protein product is CASRQGREQYF.

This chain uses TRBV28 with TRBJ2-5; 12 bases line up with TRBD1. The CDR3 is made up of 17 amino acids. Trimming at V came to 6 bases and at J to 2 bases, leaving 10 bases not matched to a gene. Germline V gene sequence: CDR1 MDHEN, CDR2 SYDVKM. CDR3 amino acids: CASRGQGALGAQETQYF. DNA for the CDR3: TGTGCCAGCAGGGGACAGGGGGCCTTAGGGGCTCAAGAGACCCAGTACTTC. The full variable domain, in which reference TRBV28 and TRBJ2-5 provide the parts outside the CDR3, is DVKVTQSSRYLVKRTGEKVFLECVQDMDHENMFWYRQDPGLGLRLIYFSYDVKMKEKGDIPEGYSVSREKKERFSLILESASTNQTSMYLCASRGQGALGAQETQYFGPGTRLLVL.

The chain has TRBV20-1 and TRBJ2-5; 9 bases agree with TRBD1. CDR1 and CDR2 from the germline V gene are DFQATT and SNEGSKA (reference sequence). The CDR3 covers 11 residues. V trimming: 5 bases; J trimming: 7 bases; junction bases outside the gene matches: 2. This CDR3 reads CSAETGGTQYF. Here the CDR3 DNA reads TGCAGTGCTGAGACAGGGGGGACCCAGTACTTC.

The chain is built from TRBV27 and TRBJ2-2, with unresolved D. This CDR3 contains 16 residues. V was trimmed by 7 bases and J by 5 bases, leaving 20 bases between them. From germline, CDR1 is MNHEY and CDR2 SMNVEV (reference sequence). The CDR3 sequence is CASTFTSLTNTGELFF. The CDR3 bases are TGTGCCAGCACTTTTACCTCCTTAACTAATACCGGGGAGCTGTTTTTT.

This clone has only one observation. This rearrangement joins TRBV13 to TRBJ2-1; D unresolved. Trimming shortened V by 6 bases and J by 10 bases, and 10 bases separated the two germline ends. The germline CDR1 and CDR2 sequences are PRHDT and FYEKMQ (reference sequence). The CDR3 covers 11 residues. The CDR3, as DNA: TGTGCCAGCAGGGGCTCGTCCGAGCAGTTCTTC. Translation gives CASRGSSEQFF.

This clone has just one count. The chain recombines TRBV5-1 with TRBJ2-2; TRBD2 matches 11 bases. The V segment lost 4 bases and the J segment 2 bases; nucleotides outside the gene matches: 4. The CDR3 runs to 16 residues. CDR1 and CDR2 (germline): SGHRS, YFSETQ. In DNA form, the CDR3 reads TGCGCCAGCAGCCAAACTAGCGGGGGAAACACCGGGGAGCTGTTTTTT. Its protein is CASSQTSGGNTGELFF.

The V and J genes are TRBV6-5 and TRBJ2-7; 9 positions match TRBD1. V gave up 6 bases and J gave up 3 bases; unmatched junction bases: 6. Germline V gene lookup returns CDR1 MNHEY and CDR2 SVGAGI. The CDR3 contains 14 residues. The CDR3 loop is CASSLDRGDYEQYF. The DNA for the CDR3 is TGTGCCAGCAGCCTAGACAGGGGGGACTACGAGCAGTACTTC.

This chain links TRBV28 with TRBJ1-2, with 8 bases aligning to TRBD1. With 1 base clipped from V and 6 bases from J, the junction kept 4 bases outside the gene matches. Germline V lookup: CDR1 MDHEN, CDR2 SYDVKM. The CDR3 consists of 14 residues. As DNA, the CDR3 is TGTGCCAGCAGTTTATCCGGACAGGGACATGGCTACACCTTC. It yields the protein CASSLSGQGHGYTF.

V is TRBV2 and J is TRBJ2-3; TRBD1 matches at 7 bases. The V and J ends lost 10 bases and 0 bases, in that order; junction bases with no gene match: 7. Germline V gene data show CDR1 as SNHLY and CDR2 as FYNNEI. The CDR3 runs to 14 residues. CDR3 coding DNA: TGTGCCAACAGGGACAGCCTAAGCACAGATACGCAGTATTTT. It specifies CANRDSLSTDTQYF.

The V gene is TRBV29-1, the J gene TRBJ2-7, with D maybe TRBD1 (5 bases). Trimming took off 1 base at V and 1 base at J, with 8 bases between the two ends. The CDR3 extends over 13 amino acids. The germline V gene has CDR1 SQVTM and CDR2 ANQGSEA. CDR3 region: CSVEVQGSYEQYF. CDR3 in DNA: TGCAGCGTTGAAGTCCAGGGTTCCTACGAGCAGTACTTC.

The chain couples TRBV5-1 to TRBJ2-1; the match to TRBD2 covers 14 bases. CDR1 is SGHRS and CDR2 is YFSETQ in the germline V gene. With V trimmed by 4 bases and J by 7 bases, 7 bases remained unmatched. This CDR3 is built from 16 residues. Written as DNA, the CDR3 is TGCGCCAGCAGCCCCCGGGGACTAGCGGGAGAAAATGAGCAGTTCTTC. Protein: CASSPRGLAGENEQFF.

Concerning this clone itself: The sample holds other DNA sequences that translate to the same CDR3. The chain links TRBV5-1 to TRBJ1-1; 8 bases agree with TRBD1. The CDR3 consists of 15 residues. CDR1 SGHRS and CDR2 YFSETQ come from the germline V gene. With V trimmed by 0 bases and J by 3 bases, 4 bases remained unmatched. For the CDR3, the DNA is TGCGCCAGCAGCTTGGGACAGGGGCGACACACTGAAGCTTTCTTT. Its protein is CASSLGQGRHTEAFF.

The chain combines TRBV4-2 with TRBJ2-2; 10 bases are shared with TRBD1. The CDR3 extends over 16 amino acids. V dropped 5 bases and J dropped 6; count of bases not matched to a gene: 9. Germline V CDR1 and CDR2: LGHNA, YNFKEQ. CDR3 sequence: CASSSTGTGVAGELFF. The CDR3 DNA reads TGTGCCAGCAGCTCGACCGGGACAGGGGTGGCCGGGGAGCTGTTTTTT.

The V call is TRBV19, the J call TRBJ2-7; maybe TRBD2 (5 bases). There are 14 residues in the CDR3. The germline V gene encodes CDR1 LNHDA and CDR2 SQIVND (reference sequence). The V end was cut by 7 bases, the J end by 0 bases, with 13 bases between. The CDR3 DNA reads TGTGCCAGTAAAGAGGGCCACTACTCCTACGAGCAGTACTTC. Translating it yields CASKEGHYSYEQYF.

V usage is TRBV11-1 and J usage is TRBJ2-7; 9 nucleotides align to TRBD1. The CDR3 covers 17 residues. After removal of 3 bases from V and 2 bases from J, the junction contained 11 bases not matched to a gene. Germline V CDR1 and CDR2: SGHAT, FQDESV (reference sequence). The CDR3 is CASSLGTPGQGTYEQYF. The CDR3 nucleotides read TGTGCCAGCAGCTTGGGGACGCCGGGACAGGGAACCTACGAGCAGTACTTC.

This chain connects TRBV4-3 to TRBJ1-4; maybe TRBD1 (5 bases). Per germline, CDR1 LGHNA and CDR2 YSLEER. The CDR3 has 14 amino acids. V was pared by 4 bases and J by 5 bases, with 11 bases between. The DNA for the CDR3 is TGCGCCAGCAGCCGGTACCCAGGGAATGAAAAACTGTTTTTT. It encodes CASSRYPGNEKLFF.

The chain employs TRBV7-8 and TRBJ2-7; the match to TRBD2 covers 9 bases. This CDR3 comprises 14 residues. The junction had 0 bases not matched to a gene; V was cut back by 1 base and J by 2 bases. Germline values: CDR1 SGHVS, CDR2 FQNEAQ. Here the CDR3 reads CASSLGLAAYEQYF. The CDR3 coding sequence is TGTGCCAGCAGCTTAGGACTAGCGGCCTACGAGCAGTACTTC.

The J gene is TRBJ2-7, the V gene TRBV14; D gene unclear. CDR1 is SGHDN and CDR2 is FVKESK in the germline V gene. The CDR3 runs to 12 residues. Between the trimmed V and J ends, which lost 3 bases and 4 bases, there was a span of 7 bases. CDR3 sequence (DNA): TGTGCCAGCAGCCATCGCTATTACGAGCAGTACTTC. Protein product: CASSHRYYEQYF.

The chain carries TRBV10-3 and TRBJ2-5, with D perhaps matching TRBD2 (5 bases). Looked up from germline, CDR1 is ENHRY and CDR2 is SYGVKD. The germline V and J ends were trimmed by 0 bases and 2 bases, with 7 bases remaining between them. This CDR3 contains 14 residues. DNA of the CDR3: TGTGCCATCAGTGAGTCGAGCGGTCAAGAGACCCAGTACTTC. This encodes CAISESSGQETQYF.

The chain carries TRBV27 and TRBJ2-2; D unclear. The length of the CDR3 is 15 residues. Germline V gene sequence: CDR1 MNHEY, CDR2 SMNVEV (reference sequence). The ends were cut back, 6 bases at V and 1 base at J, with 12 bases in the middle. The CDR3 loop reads CASSPFARNTGELFF. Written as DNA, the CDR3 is TGTGCCAGCAGCCCCTTCGCCAGGAACACCGGGGAGCTGTTTTTT.

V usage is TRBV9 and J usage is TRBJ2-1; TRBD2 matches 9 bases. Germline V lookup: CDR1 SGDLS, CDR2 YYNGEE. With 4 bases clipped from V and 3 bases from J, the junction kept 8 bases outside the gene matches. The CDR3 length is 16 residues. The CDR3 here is CASSIPAGGNYNEQFF. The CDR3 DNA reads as TGTGCCAGCAGCATCCCAGCGGGAGGTAACTACAATGAGCAGTTCTTC.

The chain's CDR3 is CAWSGVRGNTIYF. In nucleotides, the CDR3 is TGTGCCTGGAGTGGAGTCAGGGGAAACACCATATATTTT. This rearrangement joins TRBV30 to TRBJ1-3, with D uncertain. CDR1 and CDR2 from the germline V gene are GTSNPN and SVGIG (reference sequence). The V end was cut by 1 base, the J end by 4 bases, with 8 bases between. The length of the CDR3 is 13 residues.

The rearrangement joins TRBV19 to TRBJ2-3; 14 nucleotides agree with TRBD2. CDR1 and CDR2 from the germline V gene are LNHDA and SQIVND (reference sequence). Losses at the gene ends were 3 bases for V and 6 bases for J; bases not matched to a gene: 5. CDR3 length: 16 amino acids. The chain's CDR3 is CASSIGTSGRADTQYF. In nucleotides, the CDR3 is TGTGCCAGTAGTATCGGGACTAGCGGGAGAGCTGATACGCAGTATTTT.

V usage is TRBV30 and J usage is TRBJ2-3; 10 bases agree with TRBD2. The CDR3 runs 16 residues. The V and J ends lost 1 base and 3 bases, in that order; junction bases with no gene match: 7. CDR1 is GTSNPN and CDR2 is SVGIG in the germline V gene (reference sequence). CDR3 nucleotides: TGTGCCTGGAGTGCCCCTAGCGGGAGAGGGACAGATACGCAGTATTTT. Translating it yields CAWSAPSGRGTDTQYF. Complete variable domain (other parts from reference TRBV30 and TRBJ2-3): SQTIHQWPATLVQPVGSPLSLECTVEGTSNPNLYWYRQAAGRGLQLLFYSVGIGQISSEVPQNLSASRPQDRQFILSSKKLLLSDSGFYLCAWSAPSGRGTDTQYFGPGTRLTVL.

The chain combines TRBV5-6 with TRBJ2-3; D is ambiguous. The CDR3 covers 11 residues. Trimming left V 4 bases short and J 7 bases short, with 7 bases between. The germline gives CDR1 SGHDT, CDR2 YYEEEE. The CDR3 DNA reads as TGTGCCAGCAGCCAGGTGAATACGCAGTATTTT. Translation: CASSQVNTQYF.

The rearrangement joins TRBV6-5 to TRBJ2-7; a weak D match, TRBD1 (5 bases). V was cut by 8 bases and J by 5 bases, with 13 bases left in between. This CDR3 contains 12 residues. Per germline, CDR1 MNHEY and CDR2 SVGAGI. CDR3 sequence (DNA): TGTGCCAGCGGTAAGGGGTATGACGAGCAGTACTTC. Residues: CASGKGYDEQYF.

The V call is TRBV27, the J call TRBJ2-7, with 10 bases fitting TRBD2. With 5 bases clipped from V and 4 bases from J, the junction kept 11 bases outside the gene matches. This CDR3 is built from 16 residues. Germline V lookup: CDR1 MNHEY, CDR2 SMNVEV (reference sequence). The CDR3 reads CASSPQASGSRYEQYF. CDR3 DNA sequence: TGTGCCAGCAGTCCCCAGGCTAGCGGGAGTAGGTACGAGCAGTACTTC.

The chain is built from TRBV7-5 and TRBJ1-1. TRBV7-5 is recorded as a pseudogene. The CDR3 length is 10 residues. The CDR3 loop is CVRSEGGAFF. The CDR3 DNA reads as TGTGTCAGAAGCGAGGGAGGAGCTTTCTTT.

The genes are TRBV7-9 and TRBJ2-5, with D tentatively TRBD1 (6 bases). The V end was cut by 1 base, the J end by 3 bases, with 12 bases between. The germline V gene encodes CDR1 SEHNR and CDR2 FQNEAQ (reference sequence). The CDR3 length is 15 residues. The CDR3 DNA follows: TGTGCCAGCAGCTTAGTTGGGCAGGGGAAAGAGACCCAGTACTTC. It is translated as CASSLVGQGKETQYF.

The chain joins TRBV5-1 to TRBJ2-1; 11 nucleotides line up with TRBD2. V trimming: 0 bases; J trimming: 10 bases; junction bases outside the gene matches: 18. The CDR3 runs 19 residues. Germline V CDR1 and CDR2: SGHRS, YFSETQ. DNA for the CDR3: TGCGCCAGCAGCTTGGCGAATCGTCGACTAGCGGGATTATCAGTCGAGCAGTTCTTC. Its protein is CASSLANRRLAGLSVEQFF. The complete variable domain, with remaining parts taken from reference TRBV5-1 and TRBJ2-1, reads KAGVTQTPRYLIKTRGQQVTLSCSPISGHRSVSWYQQTPGQGLQFLFEYFSETQRNKGNFPGRFSGRQFSNSRSEMNVSTLELGDSALYLCASSLANRRLAGLSVEQFFGPGTRLTVL.

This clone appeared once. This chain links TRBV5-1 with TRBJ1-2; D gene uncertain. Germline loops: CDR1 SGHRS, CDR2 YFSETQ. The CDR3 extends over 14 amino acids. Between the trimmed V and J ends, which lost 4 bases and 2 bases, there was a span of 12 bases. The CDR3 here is CASSTLTPNYGYTF. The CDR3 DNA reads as TGCGCCAGCAGCACCCTTACTCCCAACTATGGCTACACCTTC. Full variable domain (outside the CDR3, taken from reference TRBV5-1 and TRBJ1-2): KAGVTQTPRYLIKTRGQQVTLSCSPISGHRSVSWYQQTPGQGLQFLFEYFSETQRNKGNFPGRFSGRQFSNSRSEMNVSTLELGDSALYLCASSTLTPNYGYTFGSGTRLTVV.